The rows below give T cell receptor beta chains drawn from one sample of a study of blood T cell repertoires in COVID-19. The method was immunoSEQ multiplex PCR; TCRdb's version includes in-frame clones alone and lacks a portion of them. The sample contains some 160,000 clones, 80% to 90% of which appear only once. Sequenced material: peripheral blood. The receptors were sampled from an older woman who had recovered from COVID-19. CDR3s include the opening cysteine and the closing phenylalanine or tryptophan. D genes are given only for firm matches. For some rows the clone size is stated as once, few or many, or as a class when expanded; others skip it.

TRBJ2-1	.	TRBV19	.	CASSAENNEQFF	TGTGCCAGTAGTGCGGAAAACAATGAGCAGTTCTTC
TRBJ2-1	.	TRBV19	.	CAAALIGGSNEQFF	TGTGCCGCGGCCCTTATTGGGGGGAGCAATGAGCAGTTCTTC
TRBJ2-7	TRBD2	TRBV7-2	.	CASSLGPSGSLFLYEQYF	TGTGCCAGCAGCTTAGGCCCTAGCGGGAGCCTCTTCTTATACGAGCAGTACTTC
TRBJ1-4	.	TRBV18	.	CASSPPAGVGEKLFF	TGTGCCAGCTCACCACCGGCGGGCGTTGGTGAAAAACTGTTTTTT
TRBJ2-3	TRBD2	TRBV7-2	.	CASSRGGGTDTQYF	TGTGCCAGCAGCCGGGGAGGGGGCACAGATACGCAGTATTTT
TRBJ1-1	.	TRBV21-1	.	CASSSGDSHTEAFF	TGTGCCAGCAGCTCAGGGGACAGTCACACTGAAGCTTTCTTT
TRBJ1-2	TRBD1	TRBV5-1	few	CASSLGLGQIRYGYTF	TGCGCCAGCAGCTTGGGTTTGGGACAGATCCGCTATGGCTACACCTTC
TRBJ2-7	TRBD2	TRBV7-6	.	CASPPWGDYIKYEQYF	TGTGCCAGCCCTCCCTGGGGGGACTACATAAAATACGAGCAGTACTTC
TRBJ2-1	.	TRBV27	.	CASSFPGQGGYNEQFF	TGTGCCAGCAGTTTTCCCGGGCAGGGGGGCTACAATGAGCAGTTCTTC
TRBJ2-1	TRBD2	TRBV19	.	CASSIRYGSGRRNNEQFF	TGTGCCAGTAGTATCCGATATGGTAGCGGGAGGCGCAACAATGAGCAGTTCTTC
TRBJ1-1	.	TRBV6-5	.	CASSYEGELKTFF	TGTGCCAGCAGTTACGAGGGCGAGTTGAAGACTTTCTTT
TRBJ1-5	.	TRBV15	.	CATSRDGRGNYNQPQHF	TGTGCCACCAGCAGAGACGGCAGGGGAAATTACAATCAGCCCCAGCATTTT
TRBJ1-2	.	TRBV5-1	.	CASSPQGDYGYTF	TGCGCCAGCAGCCCACAGGGAGACTATGGCTACACCTTC
TRBJ2-1	.	TRBV19	.	CASGTFLTHNEQFF	TGTGCCAGCGGGACTTTTTTAACCCACAATGAGCAGTTCTTC
TRBJ1-5	TRBD1	TRBV4-1	few	CASSPGQGHSNQPQHF	TGCGCCAGCAGCCCGGGACAGGGGCATAGCAATCAGCCCCAGCATTTT
TRBJ2-3	TRBD2	TRBV10-3	.	CAISESRASGGPGADTQYF	TGTGCCATCAGTGAGTCGAGGGCTAGCGGGGGCCCCGGGGCAGATACGCAGTATTTT
TRBJ1-5	.	TRBV19	.	CASSQGQPQHF	TGTGCCAGTAGCCAGGGTCAGCCCCAGCATTTT
TRBJ1-4	TRBD1	TRBV28	few	CASSGTGGVREKLFF	TGTGCCAGCAGCGGGACAGGGGGCGTGAGGGAAAAACTGTTTTTT
TRBJ1-5	.	TRBV5-1	.	CASSFERGQPQHF	TGCGCCAGCAGCTTTGAGAGAGGTCAGCCCCAGCATTTT
TRBJ1-1	.	TRBV30	.	CAWSVRGWSTEAFF	TGTGCCTGGAGTGTTCGGGGGTGGAGCACTGAAGCTTTCTTT
TRBJ2-2	TRBD2	TRBV4-2	.	CASSQTSGITGELFF	TGTGCCAGCAGCCAGACTAGCGGGATCACCGGGGAGCTGTTTTTT
TRBJ1-3	.	TRBV27	.	CASSLTGVGSGNTIYF	TGTGCCAGCAGTTTAACGGGGGTAGGCTCTGGAAACACCATATATTTT
TRBJ2-3	.	TRBV7-2	.	CASSFGGSTTDTQYF	TGTGCCAGCAGCTTTGGGGGGAGCACCACAGATACGCAGTATTTT
TRBJ2-1	TRBD1	TRBV9	.	CASGLSGGFEQFF	TGTGCCAGCGGCCTATCAGGGGGCTTTGAGCAGTTCTTC
TRBJ2-3	TRBD2	TRBV20-1	.	CSASWGLAGVTDTQYF	TGCAGTGCTAGTTGGGGACTAGCGGGAGTTACAGATACGCAGTATTTT
TRBJ2-3	.	TRBV10-3	.	CAISESSGPRTDTQYF	TGTGCCATCAGTGAGTCGTCAGGGCCCCGCACAGATACGCAGTATTTT
TRBJ2-7	TRBD1	TRBV18	once	CASSPPTGGPYEQYF	TGTGCCAGCTCACCCCCGACAGGGGGGCCCTACGAGCAGTACTTC